The sequence of this T cell receptor (beta chain) was determined in a study of CD8 T cells in ankylosing spondylitis (dated by TCRdb to about 2017). Regarding the complete study: T cell receptor beta repertoires were profiled in healthy donors and ankylosing spondylitis patients so that disease-linked TCR variants could be found. The whole study cohort included over a hundred healthy donors and some 27 ankylosing spondylitis patients. Peripheral blood samples were taken, and synovial fluid was additionally collected from ankylosing spondylitis patients. Points the paper makes about the study in general: Some TCR beta motif variants had previously been reported in synovial fluid and blood of reactive arthritis patients, which suggested common disease-initiation mechanisms. In peripheral blood, the disease-linked clones were found at relatively low frequencies and had a CD8+ phenotype. A TCR beta motif of eight highly homologous amino acid variants appeared characteristic of blood from ankylosing spondylitis patients. The disease-linked clones were reported as significantly enriched in matched synovial fluid samples from ankylosing spondylitis patients.

These reads were obtained on an Illumina HiSeq 2500. Quantitative 5'-RACE with molecular barcodes was the method used to prepare the TCR beta libraries. The paper's processing steps were these. A new computational method, built on a probabilistic model of VDJ rearrangement, was used to identify disease-linked TCR variants. The public reads were run again by TCRdb, first through fastp at Q25 and then through MiXCR, and only productive beta chains were kept. Each record represents a unique CDR3 protein, reported with the most common genes and DNA among its rows. Here the V and J calls rest on TCRdb's processing, not on the authors' analysis. A total of approximately 350,000 distinct CDR3 sequences appear in this sample, 20% of them only once. About an eighth of the sample rests with the top ten. This clonotype was found a few times. It has no known antigen specificity. No per-base quality is available; no much larger clone lies one base away.

The receptor's source is a male donor with ankylosing spondylitis or in good health (not recorded which). The sample consisted of blood, either unsorted or a sorted T cell fraction (not recorded which).

In nucleotides, the sequence is TGTGCCAGCAGCCAAGCGGACGAGTCCAATGAGCAGTTCTTC. Its amino acids are CASSQADESNEQFF. The sequence links TRBV4-2 to TRBJ2-1; the D gene is not confidently resolved. The CDR3 holds 14 amino acids from the cysteine to the phenylalanine. The CDR3 DNA has 42 bases and is translated from base 1. CDR1 and CDR2, per the germline V gene, are LGHNA and YNFKEQ. V lost 1 base and J lost 6 bases; the stretch between them is 10 bases long.